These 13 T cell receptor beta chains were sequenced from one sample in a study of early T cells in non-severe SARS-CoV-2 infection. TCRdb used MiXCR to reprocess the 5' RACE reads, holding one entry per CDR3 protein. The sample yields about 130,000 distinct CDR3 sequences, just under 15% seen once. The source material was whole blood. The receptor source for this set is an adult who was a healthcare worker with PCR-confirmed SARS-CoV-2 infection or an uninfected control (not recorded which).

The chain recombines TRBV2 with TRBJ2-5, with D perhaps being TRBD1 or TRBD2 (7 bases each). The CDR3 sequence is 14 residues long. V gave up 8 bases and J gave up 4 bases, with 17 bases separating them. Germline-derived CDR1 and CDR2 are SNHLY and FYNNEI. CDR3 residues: CASQDRSGGETQYF. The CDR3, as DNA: TGTGCCAGCCAGGACAGGTCGGGAGGAGAGACCCAGTACTTC.

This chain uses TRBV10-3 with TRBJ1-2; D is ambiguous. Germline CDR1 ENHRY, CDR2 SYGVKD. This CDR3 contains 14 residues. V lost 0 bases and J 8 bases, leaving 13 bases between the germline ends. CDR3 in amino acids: CAISESTRRDGYTF. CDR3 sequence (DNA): TGTGCCATCAGTGAGTCGACTAGGAGAGACGGCTACACCTTC.

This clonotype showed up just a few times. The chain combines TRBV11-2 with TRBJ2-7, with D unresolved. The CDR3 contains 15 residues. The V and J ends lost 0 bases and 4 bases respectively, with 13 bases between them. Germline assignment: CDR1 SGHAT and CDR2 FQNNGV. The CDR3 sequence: CASSLESTEPYEQYF. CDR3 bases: TGTGCCAGCAGCTTAGAATCGACCGAACCTTACGAGCAGTACTTC.

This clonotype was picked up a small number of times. This CDR3 is CASSHVRELTGELFF. DNA of the CDR3: TGCGCCAGCAGCCACGTCCGGGAACTTACCGGGGAGCTGTTTTTT. The rearrangement uses TRBV4-1 and TRBJ2-2; possible D gene TRBD2, 5 bases. The CDR3 covers 15 residues. CDR1 is MGHRA, CDR2 YSYEKL, per germline. V lost 3 bases, J lost 5 bases, and 13 bases lay in between.

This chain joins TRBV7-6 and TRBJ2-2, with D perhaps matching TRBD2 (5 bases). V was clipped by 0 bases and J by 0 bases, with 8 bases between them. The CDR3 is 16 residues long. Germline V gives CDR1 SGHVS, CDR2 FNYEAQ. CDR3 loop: CASSLAAAPNTGELFF. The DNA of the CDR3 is TGTGCCAGCAGCTTAGCAGCGGCTCCGAACACCGGGGAGCTGTTTTTT.

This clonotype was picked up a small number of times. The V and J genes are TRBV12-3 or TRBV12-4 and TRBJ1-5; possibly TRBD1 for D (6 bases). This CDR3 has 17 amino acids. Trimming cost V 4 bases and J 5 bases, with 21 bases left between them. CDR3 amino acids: CASSSPPAWGLDQPQHF. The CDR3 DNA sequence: TGTGCCAGCAGTTCGCCTCCCGCCTGGGGGCTAGATCAGCCCCAGCATTTT.

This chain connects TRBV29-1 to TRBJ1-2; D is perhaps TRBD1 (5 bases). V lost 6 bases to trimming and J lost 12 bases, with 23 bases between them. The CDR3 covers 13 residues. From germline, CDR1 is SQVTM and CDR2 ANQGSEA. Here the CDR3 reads CSVVPRQSLKNTF. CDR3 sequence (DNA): TGCAGCGTGGTTCCCAGACAGTCCCTCAAGAACACCTTC.

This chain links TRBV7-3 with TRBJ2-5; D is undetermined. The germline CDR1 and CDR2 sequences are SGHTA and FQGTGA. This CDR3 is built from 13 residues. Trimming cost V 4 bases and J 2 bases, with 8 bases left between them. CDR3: CASSSTLQETQYF. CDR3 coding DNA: TGTGCCAGCAGCTCTACATTACAAGAGACCCAGTACTTC.

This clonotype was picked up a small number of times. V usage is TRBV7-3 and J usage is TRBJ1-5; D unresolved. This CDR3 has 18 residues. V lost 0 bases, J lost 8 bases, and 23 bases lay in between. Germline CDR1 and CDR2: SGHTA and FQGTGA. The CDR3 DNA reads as TGTGCCAGCAGCTTAACGTGGCCCCGGCGAGGAGGTAGCAAGCCCCAGCATTTT. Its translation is CASSLTWPRRGGSKPQHF.

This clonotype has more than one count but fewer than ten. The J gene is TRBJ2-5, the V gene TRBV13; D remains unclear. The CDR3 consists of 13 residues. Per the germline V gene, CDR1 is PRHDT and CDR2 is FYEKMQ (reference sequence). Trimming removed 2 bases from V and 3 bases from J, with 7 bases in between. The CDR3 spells CASSLTPEETQYF. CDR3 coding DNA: TGTGCCAGCAGCTTAACGCCAGAAGAGACCCAGTACTTC.

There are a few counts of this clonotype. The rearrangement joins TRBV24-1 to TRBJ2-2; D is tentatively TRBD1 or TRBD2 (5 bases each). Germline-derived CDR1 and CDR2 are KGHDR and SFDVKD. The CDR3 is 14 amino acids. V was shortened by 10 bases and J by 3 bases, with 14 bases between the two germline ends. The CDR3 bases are TGTGCCACTCACCCTCGGGGCCACACCGGGGAGCTGTTTTTT. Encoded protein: CATHPRGHTGELFF.

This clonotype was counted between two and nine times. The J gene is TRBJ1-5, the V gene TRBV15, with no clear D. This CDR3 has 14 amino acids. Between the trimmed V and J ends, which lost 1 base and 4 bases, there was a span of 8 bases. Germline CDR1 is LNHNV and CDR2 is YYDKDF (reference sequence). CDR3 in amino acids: CATSRAGDNQPQHF. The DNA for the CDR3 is TGTGCCACCAGCAGAGCCGGGGATAATCAGCCCCAGCATTTT.

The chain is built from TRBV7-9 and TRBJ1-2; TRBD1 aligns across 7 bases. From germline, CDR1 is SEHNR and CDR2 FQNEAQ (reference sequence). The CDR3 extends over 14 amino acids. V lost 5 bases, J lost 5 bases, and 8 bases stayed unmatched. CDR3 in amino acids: CASSPRQGFYGYTF. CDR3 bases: TGTGCCAGCAGCCCACGACAGGGATTTTATGGCTACACCTTC. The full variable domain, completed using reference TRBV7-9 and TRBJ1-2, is DTGVSQNPRHKITKRGQNVTFRCDPISEHNRLYWYRQTLGQGPEFLTYFQNEAQLEKSRLLSDRFSAERPKGSFSTLEIQRTEQGDSAMYLCASSPRQGFYGYTFGSGTRLTVV.